These T cell receptor beta chains were read from a single sample in a study of T cell repertoires in cytomegalovirus infection. Antigens for these TCRs are unknown. TCRdb reprocessed the reads with MiXCR, giving one entry per CDR3 protein. The profile shows just over 450,000 distinct CDR3 sequences, roughly 43% of them singletons. The starting material was cultured PBMCs, obtained from culture after CMV antigen stimulation. The receptors stem from a human donor in good health (CMV status not recorded). Some clones in this sample may be carry-over from other donors' samples. The CDR3 runs from the conserved cysteine through the conserved F or W. D genes are given only for firm matches. Where a row states a size, it is once, few, many or the class of an expanded clone; other rows omit it.

len: 15
v_gene: TRBV19
abundance: .
j_gene: TRBJ1-5
d_gene: .
CDR3nt: TGTGCCAGTAGTATAGGATACGGGAGCAATCAGCCCCAGCATTTT
CDR3aa: CASSIGYGSNQPQHF

len: 12
v_gene: TRBV5-5
abundance: .
j_gene: TRBJ1-2
d_gene: TRBD1
CDR3nt: TGTGCCAGCATCCAGGGGGGCTATGGCTACACCTTC
CDR3aa: CASIQGGYGYTF

len: 15
v_gene: TRBV10-3
abundance: few
j_gene: TRBJ2-5
d_gene: TRBD2
CDR3nt: TGTGCCATCAGCCCGATCACGGGAGGGCCAGAGACCCAGTACTTC
CDR3aa: CAISPITGGPETQYF

len: 15
v_gene: TRBV12-3/TRBV12-4
abundance: .
j_gene: TRBJ1-5
d_gene: .
CDR3nt: TGTGCCAGCAGCAAACTAGACAGTTACAATCAGCCCCAGCATTTT
CDR3aa: CASSKLDSYNQPQHF

len: 18
v_gene: TRBV9
abundance: many
j_gene: TRBJ1-2
d_gene: .
CDR3nt: TGTGCCAGCAGCGTAGGTCCGGGCAGATCTGACCCTAACTATGGCTACACCTTC
CDR3aa: CASSVGPGRSDPNYGYTF

len: 13
v_gene: TRBV7-2
abundance: .
j_gene: TRBJ2-1
d_gene: .
CDR3nt: TGTGCCAGCAGCCGCGGGCCCAACAATGAGCAGTTCTTC
CDR3aa: CASSRGPNNEQFF

len: 16
v_gene: TRBV6-2/TRBV6-3
abundance: few
j_gene: TRBJ2-7
d_gene: TRBD1
CDR3nt: TGTGCCAGCAGTTACTCTCCCGGGACAGGGAAGCACGAGCAGTACTTC
CDR3aa: CASSYSPGTGKHEQYF

len: 18
v_gene: TRBV28
abundance: .
j_gene: TRBJ2-4
d_gene: TRBD2
CDR3nt: TGTGCCAGCAGTTTAAAGCGGGGGACGTACCTAGCCAAAAACATTCAGTACTTC
CDR3aa: CASSLKRGTYLAKNIQYF

len: 17
v_gene: TRBV4-2
abundance: .
j_gene: TRBJ2-2
d_gene: .
CDR3nt: TGTGCCAGCAGCCAAGTTCCGGGGTTATCGAACACCGGGGAGCTGTTTTTT
CDR3aa: CASSQVPGLSNTGELFF

len: 15
v_gene: TRBV5-1
abundance: .
j_gene: TRBJ1-2
d_gene: TRBD1
CDR3nt: TGCGCCAGCAGCCCTCGGGACAGAACTAACTATGGCTACACCTTC
CDR3aa: CASSPRDRTNYGYTF

len: 13
v_gene: TRBV7-2
abundance: few
j_gene: TRBJ2-5
d_gene: .
CDR3nt: TGTGCCAGCAGCCTGTCAAGATCAGGGACCCAGTACTTC
CDR3aa: CASSLSRSGTQYF

len: 14
v_gene: TRBV2
abundance: .
j_gene: TRBJ2-3
d_gene: .
CDR3nt: TGTGCCAGCAGTGAGGAGGGACTGACAGATACGCAGTATTTT
CDR3aa: CASSEEGLTDTQYF

len: 13
v_gene: TRBV27
abundance: few
j_gene: TRBJ2-2
d_gene: TRBD2
CDR3nt: TGTGCCAGTGCGACTAGCGGTTCGAGGGAGCTGTTTTTT
CDR3aa: CASATSGSRELFF

len: 15
v_gene: TRBV28
abundance: .
j_gene: TRBJ1-6
d_gene: TRBD1
CDR3nt: TGTGCCAGCAGTTCTCCAGGGGGGTATAATTCACCCCTCCACTTT
CDR3aa: CASSSPGGYNSPLHF

len: 14
v_gene: TRBV7-3
abundance: .
j_gene: TRBJ1-1
d_gene: TRBD1
CDR3nt: TGTGCCAGCAGCTTAAAGGGGGCGGGAACTGAAGCTTTCTTT
CDR3aa: CASSLKGAGTEAFF

len: 15
v_gene: TRBV7-2
abundance: many
j_gene: TRBJ1-4
d_gene: TRBD1
CDR3nt: TGTGCCAGCAGCTTGTCAGGGGGCGCAGGCGAAAAACTGTTTTTT
CDR3aa: CASSLSGGAGEKLFF

len: 14
v_gene: TRBV6-1
abundance: few
j_gene: TRBJ2-3
d_gene: TRBD2
CDR3nt: TGTGCCAGCCTGGGGCTGGCGGGGGCAGATACGCAGTATTTT
CDR3aa: CASLGLAGADTQYF

len: 15
v_gene: TRBV5-4
abundance: .
j_gene: TRBJ2-1
d_gene: .
CDR3nt: TGTGCCAGCAGCTCGCCGGCTAGCTTTTACAATGAGCAGTTCTTC
CDR3aa: CASSSPASFYNEQFF

len: 18
v_gene: TRBV6-2/TRBV6-3
abundance: .
j_gene: TRBJ2-6
d_gene: TRBD1
CDR3nt: TGTGCCAGCATGCAAAGGACAGGGGTGAGCTCTGGGGCCAACGTCCTGACTTTC
CDR3aa: CASMQRTGVSSGANVLTF

len: 14
v_gene: TRBV10-3
abundance: .
j_gene: TRBJ2-1
d_gene: .
CDR3nt: TGTGCCATCAGTGCGGGGGACACTAACAATGAGCAGTTCTTC
CDR3aa: CAISAGDTNNEQFF

len: 14
v_gene: TRBV5-6
abundance: .
j_gene: TRBJ2-7
d_gene: TRBD2
CDR3nt: TGTGCCAGCATTCTAGCGGGATCCTTGGGCGAGCAGTACTTC
CDR3aa: CASILAGSLGEQYF

len: 12
v_gene: TRBV6-1
abundance: .
j_gene: TRBJ2-7
d_gene: .
CDR3nt: TGTGCCACCCGACGCACCTCCTACGAGCAGTACTTC
CDR3aa: CATRRTSYEQYF

len: 13
v_gene: TRBV28
abundance: .
j_gene: TRBJ2-5
d_gene: .
CDR3nt: TGTGCCAGCAGTTTTCCTAGCCGGGAGACCCAGTACTTC
CDR3aa: CASSFPSRETQYF

len: 16
v_gene: TRBV7-6
abundance: .
j_gene: TRBJ2-1
d_gene: .
CDR3nt: TGTGCCAGCAGCTTAGTTACCGGGGAGAACAACAATGAGCAGTTCTTC
CDR3aa: CASSLVTGENNNEQFF

len: 13
v_gene: TRBV6-5
abundance: .
j_gene: TRBJ2-3
d_gene: .
CDR3nt: TGTGCCAGCAGCAACCGGAAGGCAGATACGCAGTATTTT
CDR3aa: CASSNRKADTQYF

len: 16
v_gene: TRBV6-5
abundance: few
j_gene: TRBJ2-5
d_gene: TRBD2
CDR3nt: TGTGCCAGCAGTTCTTTGGGACTAGCGGGGGCGGAGACCCAGTACTTC
CDR3aa: CASSSLGLAGAETQYF

len: 16
v_gene: TRBV5-6
abundance: .
j_gene: TRBJ2-7
d_gene: TRBD1
CDR3nt: TGTGCCAGCAGCCGCGATTGGGCAGGGGGAACCTACGAGCAGTACTTC
CDR3aa: CASSRDWAGGTYEQYF

len: 15
v_gene: TRBV6-9
abundance: .
j_gene: TRBJ2-7
d_gene: .
CDR3nt: TGTGCCAGCAGGCTTGTGCGGGACGCAGCCTACGAGCAGTACTTC
CDR3aa: CASRLVRDAAYEQYF

len: 13
v_gene: TRBV20-1
abundance: .
j_gene: TRBJ2-7
d_gene: .
CDR3nt: TGCAGTGCCTACGGGAGCCGATCCTACGAGCAGTACTTC
CDR3aa: CSAYGSRSYEQYF

len: 14
v_gene: TRBV5-1
abundance: .
j_gene: TRBJ1-6
d_gene: .
CDR3nt: TGCGCCAGCAGCTTGGCCAGGGAAGACTCACCCCTCCACTTT
CDR3aa: CASSLAREDSPLHF

len: 12
v_gene: TRBV7-2
abundance: .
j_gene: TRBJ2-3
d_gene: .
CDR3nt: TGTGCCAGCAGCTTTAACGCGGATACGCAGTATTTT
CDR3aa: CASSFNADTQYF

len: 18
v_gene: TRBV11-2
abundance: few
j_gene: TRBJ1-1
d_gene: .
CDR3nt: TGTGCCAGCAGCGCTCTCCTCCCAATCGGACCGCTGAACACTGAAGCTTTCTTT
CDR3aa: CASSALLPIGPLNTEAFF

len: 16
v_gene: TRBV6-1
abundance: few
j_gene: TRBJ1-6
d_gene: .
CDR3nt: TGTGCCAGCAGTGCCAAAAGGGGATCATTTTATTCACCCCTCCACTTT
CDR3aa: CASSAKRGSFYSPLHF

len: 16
v_gene: TRBV20-1
abundance: .
j_gene: TRBJ1-5
d_gene: TRBD1
CDR3nt: TGCAGTGCTGGGACAGACTTGTCATATAGCAATCAGCCCCAGCATTTT
CDR3aa: CSAGTDLSYSNQPQHF

len: 14
v_gene: TRBV20-1
abundance: .
j_gene: TRBJ1-5
d_gene: .
CDR3nt: TGCAGTGCTAGCGGGGCAGCAGAAGATCAGCCCCAGCATTTT
CDR3aa: CSASGAAEDQPQHF

len: 15
v_gene: TRBV7-4
abundance: .
j_gene: TRBJ2-7
d_gene: TRBD1
CDR3nt: TGTGCCAGCAGCTTTTCGGGACAGACGAGTAACGAGCAGTACTTC
CDR3aa: CASSFSGQTSNEQYF

len: 17
v_gene: TRBV3-1
abundance: .
j_gene: TRBJ2-1
d_gene: TRBD2
CDR3nt: TGTGCCAGCAGCGGGGTTTCTAGCGGGAGGTCCCCCAATGAGCAGTTCTTC
CDR3aa: CASSGVSSGRSPNEQFF

len: 13
v_gene: TRBV6-1
abundance: .
j_gene: TRBJ2-5
d_gene: .
CDR3nt: TGTGCCAGTACGACCGGTAACAAAGAGACCCAGTACTTC
CDR3aa: CASTTGNKETQYF

len: 16
v_gene: TRBV28
abundance: few
j_gene: TRBJ2-5
d_gene: TRBD2
CDR3nt: TGTGCCAGCAGTTCCTTCCTAGCGGGGGAACAAGAGACCCAGTACTTC
CDR3aa: CASSSFLAGEQETQYF

len: 11
v_gene: TRBV2
abundance: .
j_gene: TRBJ1-1
d_gene: TRBD1
CDR3nt: TGTGCCAGCAGTGAGGGACAGAAAGCTTTCTTT
CDR3aa: CASSEGQKAFF

len: 16
v_gene: TRBV7-8
abundance: few
j_gene: TRBJ1-5
d_gene: TRBD1
CDR3nt: TGTGCCAGCAGCCCGTTGGACAGGGCTAGCAATCAGCCCCAGCATTTT
CDR3aa: CASSPLDRASNQPQHF

len: 15
v_gene: TRBV6-1
abundance: .
j_gene: TRBJ1-2
d_gene: .
CDR3nt: TGTGCCAGCAGTGACATCCGGCGATCCTTCTATGGCTACACCTTC
CDR3aa: CASSDIRRSFYGYTF

len: 14
v_gene: TRBV20-1
abundance: .
j_gene: TRBJ2-2
d_gene: .
CDR3nt: TGCAGTGCTAGAGCCTCAGAGAACACCGGGGAGCTGTTTTTT
CDR3aa: CSARASENTGELFF

len: 16
v_gene: TRBV11-2
abundance: .
j_gene: TRBJ1-1
d_gene: .
CDR3nt: TGTGCCAGCACCGATCAGACAGAGGGGCTGAACACTGAAGCTTTCTTT
CDR3aa: CASTDQTEGLNTEAFF

len: 16
v_gene: TRBV7-2
abundance: .
j_gene: TRBJ2-5
d_gene: TRBD1
CDR3nt: TGTGCCAGCAGCTCATGGACAGGGTATCTAGGGGAGACCCAGTACTTC
CDR3aa: CASSSWTGYLGETQYF

len: 16
v_gene: TRBV7-9
abundance: few
j_gene: TRBJ1-5
d_gene: TRBD1
CDR3nt: TGTGCCAGCAGCCCCTCGGGACAGGGCGGGAATCAGCCCCAGCATTTT
CDR3aa: CASSPSGQGGNQPQHF

len: 17
v_gene: TRBV6-2/TRBV6-3
abundance: .
j_gene: TRBJ2-3
d_gene: TRBD2
CDR3nt: TGTGCCAGCAGTTACTCCGTACTAGCGGGAGTCACAGATACGCAGTATTTT
CDR3aa: CASSYSVLAGVTDTQYF

len: 13
v_gene: TRBV11-1
abundance: .
j_gene: TRBJ2-7
d_gene: .
CDR3nt: TGTGCCAGCAGCTTAAACCCGCCGTACGAGCAGTACTTC
CDR3aa: CASSLNPPYEQYF

len: 12
v_gene: TRBV20-1
abundance: .
j_gene: TRBJ2-7
d_gene: TRBD2
CDR3nt: TGCAGCGGCACTAGCGGGAGTGGCGAGCAGTACTTC
CDR3aa: CSGTSGSGEQYF

len: 14
v_gene: TRBV20-1
abundance: few
j_gene: TRBJ2-6
d_gene: .
CDR3nt: TGCAGTGCGCCAGACTTCTCTGGGGCCAACGTCCTGACTTTC
CDR3aa: CSAPDFSGANVLTF

len: 14
v_gene: TRBV7-2
abundance: few
j_gene: TRBJ1-4
d_gene: .
CDR3nt: TGTGCCAGCAGTCGTTATGCAACTAATGAAAAACTGTTTTTT
CDR3aa: CASSRYATNEKLFF

len: 13
v_gene: TRBV6-6
abundance: few
j_gene: TRBJ1-5
d_gene: .
CDR3nt: TGTGCCAGCAGTTACGATGAGGATCAGCCCCAGCATTTT
CDR3aa: CASSYDEDQPQHF

len: 17
v_gene: TRBV10-3
abundance: few
j_gene: TRBJ2-1
d_gene: TRBD2
CDR3nt: TGTGCCATCAGTGAGTCGATGGGACTAGCGGGGGAAGATGAGCAGTTCTTC
CDR3aa: CAISESMGLAGEDEQFF

len: 20
v_gene: TRBV12-3/TRBV12-4
abundance: .
j_gene: TRBJ2-3
d_gene: TRBD2
CDR3nt: TGTGCCAGCAGCACAACGCGACAGGGAGGACTAGCGCTTAGCACAGATACGCAGTATTTT
CDR3aa: CASSTTRQGGLALSTDTQYF

len: 17
v_gene: TRBV12-3/TRBV12-4
abundance: .
j_gene: TRBJ1-5
d_gene: .
CDR3nt: TGTGCCAGCAGTCCCACCGACAGTTTTCTTAGCAATCAGCCCCAGCATTTT
CDR3aa: CASSPTDSFLSNQPQHF

len: 13
v_gene: TRBV20-1
abundance: .
j_gene: TRBJ1-1
d_gene: .
CDR3nt: TGCAGTGCTAGAGTCCGGACACGTGCTGAAGCTTTCTTT
CDR3aa: CSARVRTRAEAFF

len: 14
v_gene: TRBV10-3
abundance: .
j_gene: TRBJ2-1
d_gene: .
CDR3nt: TGTGCCATCAGCTGGGGTACTTCCTACAATGAGCAGTTCTTC
CDR3aa: CAISWGTSYNEQFF

len: 13
v_gene: TRBV6-6
abundance: few
j_gene: TRBJ1-2
d_gene: TRBD1
CDR3nt: TGTGCCAGCAGGGAAACAGGGGACTATGGCTACACCTTC
CDR3aa: CASRETGDYGYTF

len: 17
v_gene: TRBV20-1
abundance: .
j_gene: TRBJ2-1
d_gene: .
CDR3nt: TGCAGTGCTAGAGATCGAGGGGGGACTGCCGCGGGCAATGAGCAGTTCTTC
CDR3aa: CSARDRGGTAAGNEQFF